This T cell receptor (beta chain) was observed in a study of T cell responses to AZD1222 COVID-19 vaccine. Overall study findings and caveats: Recipients of AZD1222 seropositive at baseline numbered only 5 or 6. The repertoires were collected only after the peak T cell response.

The assay was immunoSEQ multiplex PCR, and TCRdb's table has in-frame clones only and misses some. This table holds roughly 190,000 clones, roughly nine tenths found once. Germline V gene lookup returns CDR1 SGHAT and CDR2 FQDESV (reference sequence). The V end lost 5 bases, the J end lost 7 bases, and 15 bases lay between the germline ends. The CDR3 consists of 15 residues. Points on this clone: Its antigen is as yet unknown.

This chain links TRBV11-1 with TRBJ1-6; TRBD1 might be the D (6 bases). The sequenced sample was peripheral blood, obtained 28 days after the second AZD1222 dose. The source is an adult who received the AZD1222 COVID-19 vaccine. For the CDR3, the DNA is TGTGCCAGCAGCCGAATCGGGACACAAAATTCACCCCTCCACTTT. It is translated as CASSRIGTQNSPLHF.